This T cell receptor (beta chain) comes out of a study of Tregs in tolerant kidney transplant recipients. CDR1 and CDR2 from the germline V gene are SGHVS and FNYEAQ. There are 14 residues in the CDR3. V shed 3 bases and J 2 bases; nucleotides not matched to a gene: 3. Profiling relied on immunoSEQ multiplex PCR, and the TCRdb table lists in-frame clones only, not all of them. The table has around 16,000 clones, around 94% seen once. Concerning this clone itself: Its antigen remains unknown.

Study-wide findings and caveats: Validation in larger populations is needed because few patients were studied.

CD4+CD25+CD127- Tregs, CD4+CD25- non-Tregs, CD4 and CD8 cells were sorted. Sequences were obtained from CD8+ T cells from blood. This TCR came from a human donor in good health. The V gene is TRBV7-6, the J gene TRBJ1-2, with 7 bases fitting TRBD1. CDR3 in DNA: TGTGCCAGCAGCTTGGGGACAGCAAACTATGGCTACACCTTC. This translates into CASSLGTANYGYTF.